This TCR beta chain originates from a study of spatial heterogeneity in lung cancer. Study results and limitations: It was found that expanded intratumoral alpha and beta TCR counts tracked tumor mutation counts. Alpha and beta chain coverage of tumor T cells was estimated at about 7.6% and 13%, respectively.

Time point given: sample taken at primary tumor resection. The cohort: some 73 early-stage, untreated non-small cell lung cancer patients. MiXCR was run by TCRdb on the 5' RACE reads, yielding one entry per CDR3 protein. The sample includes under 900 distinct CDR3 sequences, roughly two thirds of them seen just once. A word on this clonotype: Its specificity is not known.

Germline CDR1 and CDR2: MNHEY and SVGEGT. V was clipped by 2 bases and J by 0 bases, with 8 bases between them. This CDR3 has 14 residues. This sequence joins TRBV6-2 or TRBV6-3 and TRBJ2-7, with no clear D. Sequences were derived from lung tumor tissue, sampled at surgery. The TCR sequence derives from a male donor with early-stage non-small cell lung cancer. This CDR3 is CASSYGGTSYEQYF. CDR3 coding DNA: TGTGCCAGCAGTTACGGCGGCACCTCCTACGAGCAGTACTTC.